This is a list of T cell receptor beta chains from one sample in a study of blood T cell repertoires in COVID-19. Profiled with immunoSEQ multiplex PCR; TCRdb holds only in-frame clones, not every one. This sample carries under 250,000 clones, roughly 85% of them seen once, and the ten largest clones take 2% to 3%. The sample consisted of peripheral blood. The receptors here all came from a woman aged 70 to 79 with active or convalescent COVID-19. The conserved cysteine and the conserved F or W are not part of the CDR3 here.

ASSSRTSGGITNTGELF,TRBV7-3
ASSQDYPGITYEQY,TRBV4-1
ARSFRTGHSNQPQH,TRBV5-3
AISPDGTGGNTIY,TRBV10-3
ASSLDSDRGRYGYT,TRBV13
ASSLGSPGPYEQY,TRBV5-1
ASSARDRLNGYT,TRBV3-1/TRBV3-2
ASSPPDRNSPLH,TRBV18
ASSQEQSYNQPQH,TRBV4-1
ASGSNYNEQF,TRBV28
ASSITGSTDTQY,TRBV6-5
ASSLQLATDTQY,TRBV5-4
ASSRDRRSTNEKLF,TRBV19
ASNHQGNQPQH,TRBV19
ASTPSFLYEQY,TRBV12-3/TRBV12-4
ASSLDRRAPYNEQF,TRBV11-3
ASSPLVAGGSEQY,TRBV18
ASTGLAGVEQY,TRBV5-1
ATSRGLQGSDEKLF,TRBV15
AWSRWQARYNSPLH,TRBV30
ASSDATGTIYSPLH,TRBV5-4
ATSRQVSGNTIY,TRBV6-5
ASSLGSLAGVGEQF,TRBV7-2
ASSFSGTARDEQY,TRBV6-5